These 20 T cell receptor beta chains were sequenced from one sample in a study of blood T cell repertoires in COVID-19. Clones were read by immunoSEQ multiplex PCR, and TCRdb kept only the in-frame ones, dropping some. The sample has roughly 250,000 clones; 88% are singletons. The specimen was peripheral blood. The receptors were gathered from a man aged 60 to 69 who had recovered from COVID-19.

The chain joins TRBV9 to TRBJ2-7; TRBD1 agrees at 9 bases. Germline trimming cut 2 bases from V and 1 base from J; bases unmatched to any gene: 4. This CDR3 is 15 amino acids long. Germline lookup yields CDR1 SGDLS and CDR2 YYNGEE. For the CDR3, the DNA is TGTGCCAGCAGCGTGGACAGGGGACCTTCCTACGAGCAGTACTTC. Translated, it gives CASSVDRGPSYEQYF.

This clone was recorded a few times. The chain joins TRBV7-9 to TRBJ1-1; weak D call: TRBD1 (6 bases). Per germline, CDR1 SEHNR and CDR2 FQNEAQ (reference sequence). The CDR3 length is 15 residues. V lost 5 bases and J lost 2, with 15 bases in between. CDR3 protein: CASSRLPGTNTEAFF. CDR3 bases: TGTGCCAGCAGCCGGTTGCCAGGGACAAACACTGAAGCTTTCTTT.

The chain is built from TRBV5-1 and TRBJ2-2; 10 bases align to TRBD1. CDR3 length: 15 residues. Germline V gene sequence: CDR1 SGHRS, CDR2 YFSETQ. The junction had 2 bases not matched to a gene; V was cut back by 0 bases and J by 6 bases. CDR3 amino acids: CASSLGDRGSGELFF. DNA for the CDR3: TGCGCCAGCAGCTTGGGGGACAGGGGTTCCGGGGAGCTGTTTTTT.

This rearrangement joins TRBV5-1 to TRBJ1-4; 9 nucleotides match TRBD1. This CDR3 has 17 residues. V was clipped by 0 bases and J by 5 bases; unmatched bases: 8. Germline lookup yields CDR1 SGHRS and CDR2 YFSETQ. The CDR3 bases are TGCGCCAGCAGCTTGGACCTGGACAGGGGAGGAAATGAAAAACTGTTTTTT. It specifies CASSLDLDRGGNEKLFF.

This chain joins TRBV14 and TRBJ1-2; D possibly corresponds to TRBD1 (6 bases). V gave up 1 base and J gave up 6 bases, with 18 bases separating them. CDR3 length equals 16 residues. Per germline, CDR1 SGHDN and CDR2 FVKESK. CDR3 loop: CASSQVGRGILDGYTF. CDR3 nucleotide sequence: TGTGCCAGCAGCCAAGTTGGCAGGGGAATATTGGATGGCTACACCTTC.

The V call is TRBV7-2, the J call TRBJ2-3; D not resolved. Germline CDR1 SGHTA, CDR2 FQGNSA. With 3 bases removed from V and 0 bases from J, the gap between germline ends came to 7 bases. The CDR3 runs to 14 residues. CDR3 DNA: TGTGCCAGCAGCTTTTCTCCTAGCACAGATACGCAGTATTTT. Translation: CASSFSPSTDTQYF.

The rearrangement links TRBV5-1 to TRBJ1-4; the D gene is possibly TRBD1 (5 bases). This CDR3 is 15 amino acids long. Per the germline V gene, CDR1 is SGHRS and CDR2 is YFSETQ. V was cut by 2 bases and J by 0 bases, with 8 bases left in between. The CDR3, as DNA: TGCGCCAGCAGCTTTAAGGGGACAACTAATGAAAAACTGTTTTTT. It encodes CASSFKGTTNEKLFF. Variable domain in full (rest from reference TRBV5-1 and TRBJ1-4): KAGVTQTPRYLIKTRGQQVTLSCSPISGHRSVSWYQQTPGQGLQFLFEYFSETQRNKGNFPGRFSGRQFSNSRSEMNVSTLELGDSALYLCASSFKGTTNEKLFFGSGTQLSVL.

This chain joins TRBV19 and TRBJ1-6, with TRBD1 matching over 7 bases. CDR1 LNHDA and CDR2 SQIVND come from the germline V gene (reference sequence). J lost 7 bases, V lost 5 bases, and 8 bases had no gene match. The CDR3 loop spans 15 amino acids. The CDR3 DNA reads as TGTGCCAGTAGTCCACAGGGGCTGGGGAATTCACCCCTCCACTTT. This codes for CASSPQGLGNSPLHF.

This clone showed up just once. The chain links TRBV5-5 to TRBJ2-7; TRBD2 matches at 12 bases. This CDR3 has 15 amino acids. V was clipped by 4 bases and J by 4 bases; unmatched bases: 6. CDR1 and CDR2 (germline): SGHKS, YYEKEE (reference sequence). CDR3: CASSGRTSGAYEQYF. DNA for the CDR3: TGTGCCAGCAGCGGGAGGACTAGCGGGGCATACGAGCAGTACTTC.

This rearrangement joins TRBV7-2 to TRBJ2-1; weak D call: TRBD2 (5 bases). The CDR3 spans 14 residues. V lost 1 base to trimming and J lost 5 bases, with 9 bases between them. Germline V gene lookup returns CDR1 SGHTA and CDR2 FQGNSA. CDR3 nucleotide sequence: TGTGCCAGCAGCTTAGTGCGGGTCAACAATGAGCAGTTCTTC. It yields the protein CASSLVRVNNEQFF.

The V call is TRBV5-1, the J call TRBJ2-1; 7 bases fit TRBD1. With V trimmed by 3 bases and J by 2 bases, 5 bases remained unmatched. The germline CDR1 and CDR2 sequences are SGHRS and YFSETQ. The CDR3 spans 15 residues. CDR3: CASSYRQGAYNEQFF. CDR3 nucleotide sequence: TGCGCCAGCAGCTACCGACAGGGCGCCTACAATGAGCAGTTCTTC.

The chain recombines TRBV10-3 with TRBJ2-3; D might be TRBD2 (6 bases). Trimming cost V 3 bases and J 4 bases, with 11 bases left between them. The CDR3 covers 14 residues. Germline lookup yields CDR1 ENHRY and CDR2 SYGVKD. CDR3 sequence (DNA): TGTGCCATCAGTGACTATGGAGGGGCAGATACGCAGTATTTT. Its protein product is CAISDYGGADTQYF.

The rearrangement uses TRBV9 and TRBJ1-3; D unresolved. Germline V CDR1 and CDR2: SGDLS, YYNGEE. The CDR3 totals 12 residues. The germline V and J ends were trimmed by 7 bases and 2 bases, with 7 bases remaining between them. CDR3 amino acids: CASGRAGNTIYF. The DNA of the CDR3 is TGTGCCAGCGGGAGGGCTGGAAACACCATATATTTT.

The rearrangement joins TRBV24-1 to TRBJ1-2; 8 nucleotides agree with TRBD1. This CDR3 spans 14 amino acids. In germline, CDR1 is KGHDR, CDR2 SFDVKD. The J segment lost 6 bases and the V segment lost 5 bases, leaving 7 bases of the junction unmatched. CDR3 bases: TGTGCCACCAGTGGGACAGGGAGACGCCATGGCTACACCTTC. Its protein is CATSGTGRRHGYTF.

The table lists this clone with a few counts. This chain links TRBV18 with TRBJ2-1; possible D gene TRBD1, 5 bases. Trimming stripped 3 bases from V and 7 bases from J, with 7 bases between. The CDR3 loop spans 12 amino acids. Germline V CDR1 and CDR2: KGHSH, LQKENI. CDR3 DNA: TGTGCCAGCTCACCGGGGCAAAATGAGCAGTTCTTC. Translation: CASSPGQNEQFF.

The chain is built from TRBV4-2 and TRBJ2-3; 8 bases are a match to TRBD1. V lost 0 bases and J lost 5; bases outside the gene matches: 7. The CDR3 length is 16 residues. CDR1 is LGHNA, CDR2 YNFKEQ, per germline. CDR3 DNA: TGTGCCAGCAGCCAAGATTTTAACAGGGGGTTAGATACGCAGTATTTT. It encodes CASSQDFNRGLDTQYF.

CDR3 in DNA: TGTGCCAGCAGCTCCGCCGGGACTGGCAATCAGCCCCAGCATTTT. Translation gives CASSSAGTGNQPQHF. This rearrangement joins TRBV28 to TRBJ1-5; D is possibly TRBD1 (5 bases). V was shortened by 6 bases and J by 2 bases, with 14 bases between the two germline ends. The CDR3 has 15 residues. Germline loops: CDR1 MDHEN, CDR2 SYDVKM.

This clone has only one observation. The chain joins TRBV7-2 to TRBJ2-3, with TRBD1 matching 11 bases. The CDR3 has 15 residues. The ends lost 6 bases at V and 6 bases at J; junction bases unmatched: 8. CDR1 and CDR2 from the germline V gene are SGHTA and FQGNSA. The CDR3 coding sequence is TGTGCCAGCAGGGACTCGGGACAGGGGGGGGATACGCAGTATTTT. The encoded protein is CASRDSGQGGDTQYF.

The chain uses TRBV29-1 and TRBJ2-2; a weak D match, TRBD2 (6 bases). This CDR3 spans 17 amino acids. The V end lost 0 bases, the J end lost 3 bases, and 17 bases lay between the germline ends. Looked up from germline, CDR1 is SQVTM and CDR2 is ANQGSEA. DNA for the CDR3: TGCAGCGTTGAAGATTCTGGGGTGGGAGGTTACACCGGGGAGCTGTTTTTT. This encodes CSVEDSGVGGYTGELFF.

The rearrangement links TRBV5-4 to TRBJ2-6; D uncertain. The V and J ends lost 2 bases and 1 base respectively, with 7 bases between them. CDR1 is SGHNT, CDR2 YYREEE, per germline (reference sequence). CDR3 length: 15 residues. CDR3 loop: CASSLLASGANVLTF. CDR3 coding DNA: TGTGCCAGCAGCTTACTCGCTTCTGGGGCCAACGTCCTGACTTTC.